The 18 T cell receptor beta chains presented below share a single source sample, sequenced in a study of cytomegalovirus exposure and HLA in healthy donors. The primer mix had 60 Vbeta and 13 Jbeta primers. Data came from immunoSEQ multiplex PCR; TCRdb stores just in-frame clones and leaves some out. The repertoire holds about 190,000 clones, with 75% to 90% as singletons. Material for sequencing was PBMCs. The receptors were gathered from a man between 25 and 39 years old in good health and CMV-seronegative.

This clone was detected only once. The chain is built from TRBV18 and TRBJ2-3; 11 nucleotides line up with TRBD1. CDR1 is KGHSH and CDR2 is LQKENI in the germline V gene. The CDR3 has 16 residues. Trimming cost V 3 bases and J 4 bases; bases outside gene matches: 6. The CDR3 DNA reads TGTGCCAGCTCACCCCTCGGGACAGGGGGTGCAGATACGCAGTATTTT. Its protein is CASSPLGTGGADTQYF.

Notes on this clone: Germline and junction disagree at one end, which may indicate a read error. This chain uses TRBV7-9 with TRBJ2-7; TRBD2 might be the D (5 bases). This CDR3 spans 15 amino acids. Germline CDR1 and CDR2: SEHNR and FQNEAQ (reference sequence). The CDR3 nucleotides are TGTTCCAGCAGCACCCAAGTAGCGCCCATGGGGGAGCAGTACTTC. Protein: CSSSTQVAPMGEQYF.

This chain connects TRBV5-1 to TRBJ2-4; 8 nucleotides agree with TRBD1. The CDR3 totals 13 residues. V shed 6 bases and J 9 bases; nucleotides not matched to a gene: 8. Looked up from germline, CDR1 is SGHRS and CDR2 is YFSETQ. CDR3 in DNA: TGCGCCAGCACGCCGACAGGGGACGTCATTCAGTACTTC. Protein: CASTPTGDVIQYF. The whole variable domain, filled in from reference TRBV5-1 and TRBJ2-4, reads KAGVTQTPRYLIKTRGQQVTLSCSPISGHRSVSWYQQTPGQGLQFLFEYFSETQRNKGNFPGRFSGRQFSNSRSEMNVSTLELGDSALYLCASTPTGDVIQYFGAGTRLSVL.

The rearrangement links TRBV6-5 to TRBJ2-7, with a possible D match to TRBD2 (5 bases). V was clipped by 8 bases and J by 0 bases, with 17 bases between them. There are 15 residues in the CDR3. The germline CDR1 and CDR2 sequences are MNHEY and SVGAGI. This chain's CDR3 is CASGNGGSSSYEQYF. In DNA, the CDR3 is TGTGCCAGCGGAAACGGAGGTTCGAGCTCCTACGAGCAGTACTTC.

The chain uses TRBV7-6 and TRBJ1-1; no definite D call. The CDR3 consists of 12 residues. Per germline, CDR1 SGHVS and CDR2 FNYEAQ. Trimming stripped 3 bases from V and 6 bases from J, with 8 bases between. CDR3 protein: CASSFSGSEAFF. The CDR3 nucleotides are TGTGCCAGCAGCTTCTCGGGGTCTGAAGCTTTCTTT.

The J gene is TRBJ2-7, the V gene TRBV28, with 7 bases that match TRBD1. The germline V gene encodes CDR1 MDHEN and CDR2 SYDVKM. Trimming removed 6 bases from V and 6 bases from J; junction bases left unmatched: 5. This CDR3 is 12 amino acids long. CDR3 DNA: TGTGCCAGCAGCTCCGGGACAGCCGAGCAGTACTTC. Translated: CASSSGTAEQYF.

V gene TRBV7-9 combines with J gene TRBJ2-2; 7 positions match TRBD1. This CDR3 is built from 14 residues. With V trimmed by 8 bases and J by 0 bases, 3 bases remained unmatched. Germline V CDR1 and CDR2: SEHNR, FQNEAQ (reference sequence). The CDR3 region has the DNA TGTGCCAGCCTGGGGACAGCGAACACCGGGGAGCTGTTTTTT. The encoded protein is CASLGTANTGELFF.

V usage is TRBV7-9 and J usage is TRBJ2-7, with a tentative D call TRBD1 (5 bases). Trimming stripped 5 bases from V and 7 bases from J, with 18 bases between. Germline-derived CDR1 and CDR2 are SEHNR and FQNEAQ (reference sequence). This CDR3 is built from 14 residues. CDR3 sequence reads: CASSPGQGLQEQYF. The CDR3 region has the DNA TGTGCCAGCAGCCCAGGCCAGGGCCTCCAGGAGCAGTACTTC.

V is TRBV11-2 and J is TRBJ2-6; unclear D gene. The CDR3 contains 14 residues. V shed 7 bases and J shed 0 bases, with 7 bases lying between them. The germline V gene has CDR1 SGHAT and CDR2 FQNNGV. The CDR3: CASILISGANVLTF. The CDR3 DNA is TGTGCCAGCATACTTATCTCTGGGGCCAACGTCCTGACTTTC. The full variable domain, with the rest looked up from reference TRBV11-2 and TRBJ2-6, is EAGVAQSPRYKIIEKRQSVAFWCNPISGHATLYWYQQILGQGPKLLIQFQNNGVVDDSQLPKDRFSAERLKGVDSTLKIQPAKLEDSAVYLCASILISGANVLTFGAGSRLTVL.

V and J are TRBV5-8 and TRBJ2-1, with D possibly matching TRBD2 (5 bases). Germline CDR1 is SGHTS and CDR2 is YDEGEE. This CDR3 region has 16 residues. Trimming cost V 0 bases and J 6 bases, with 16 bases left between them. CDR3: CASSLGGAVKGNEQFF. CDR3 DNA: TGTGCCAGCAGCTTGGGGGGAGCGGTCAAGGGCAATGAGCAGTTCTTC.

V is TRBV28 and J is TRBJ1-5; perhaps TRBD1 as D (6 bases). This CDR3 spans 14 amino acids. Germline V lookup: CDR1 MDHEN, CDR2 SYDVKM. V was trimmed by 6 bases and J by 7 bases, leaving 16 bases between them. The CDR3 is CASSRGGSRQPQHF. The CDR3 DNA reads TGTGCCAGCAGCAGGGGAGGGTCTAGGCAGCCCCAGCATTTT.

This clone was picked up one time. The same CDR3 also results from other DNA sequences found in this sample. The chain uses TRBV5-4 and TRBJ2-3; tentative D call: TRBD1 (6 bases). Trimming shortened V by 4 bases and J by 6 bases, and 21 bases separated the two germline ends. Germline V gives CDR1 SGHNT, CDR2 YYREEE (reference sequence). The CDR3 consists of 16 residues. CDR3 bases: TGTGCCAGCAGCGACCCACGCGGACAGATCACGGATACGCAGTATTTT. It translates to CASSDPRGQITDTQYF.

The table lists this clone with a few counts. This chain uses TRBV11-2 with TRBJ1-1, with D unresolved. Germline V lookup: CDR1 SGHAT, CDR2 FQNNGV. V lost 5 bases and J lost 1, with 5 bases in between. The CDR3 covers 12 residues. CDR3 in amino acids: CASSPPNTEAFF. In nucleotides, the CDR3 is TGTGCCAGCAGCCCTCCGAACACTGAAGCTTTCTTT.

The chain is built from TRBV5-6 and TRBJ1-6, with TRBD1 identical over 9 bases. J lost 13 bases, V lost 7 bases, and 15 bases had no gene match. The CDR3 has 15 residues. Per germline, CDR1 SGHDT and CDR2 YYEEEE. The CDR3 DNA is TGTGCCAGCGAGGAGTACAGGGGGCCAGAGGAGCCCCTCCACTTT. Translated, it gives CASEEYRGPEEPLHF.

The chain is built from TRBV11-3 and TRBJ2-1; 7 positions agree with TRBD2. V gave up 1 base and J gave up 5 bases; unmatched junction bases: 5. The CDR3 is made up of 15 amino acids. Germline V gene data show CDR1 as SGHNT and CDR2 as YENEEA. The CDR3 loop is CASSLGGGGHNEQFF. For the CDR3, the DNA is TGTGCCAGCAGCTTAGGGGGCGGGGGTCACAATGAGCAGTTCTTC. The full variable domain, completed using reference TRBV11-3 and TRBJ2-1, is EAGVVQSPRYKIIEKKQPVAFWCNPISGHNTLYWYLQNLGQGPELLIRYENEEAVDDSQLPKDRFSAERLKGVDSTLKIQPAELGDSAVYLCASSLGGGGHNEQFFGPGTRLTVL.

This clone appeared many times. The rearrangement links TRBV13 to TRBJ1-1, with D uncertain. The CDR3 covers 15 residues. CDR1 is PRHDT, CDR2 FYEKMQ, per germline (reference sequence). Trimming cost V 2 bases and J 0 bases, with 10 bases left between them. The CDR3 DNA reads as TGTGCCAGCAGCTTAAGTGGAGAATTGAACACTGAAGCTTTCTTT. Its protein product is CASSLSGELNTEAFF.

This chain uses TRBV27 with TRBJ2-1, with TRBD2 as a possible D gene (5 bases). This CDR3 has 12 residues. Germline V lookup: CDR1 MNHEY, CDR2 SMNVEV (reference sequence). The V end was cut by 4 bases, the J end by 9 bases, with 10 bases between. The CDR3 DNA sequence: TGTGCCAGCAGTTCTCCGGGGTTTGAGCAGTTCTTC. It codes for CASSSPGFEQFF.

The chain is built from TRBV29-1 and TRBJ1-1; D unresolved. The CDR3 is made up of 12 amino acids. Trimming took off 5 bases at V and 6 bases at J, with 13 bases between the two ends. Germline V CDR1 and CDR2: SQVTM, ANQGSEA. In DNA, the CDR3 is TGCAGCGTTTATTTGGCTACAGCTGAAGCTTTCTTT. Amino acid sequence: CSVYLATAEAFF.